Below, one T cell receptor (beta chain) is given with its context. The protocol was immunoSEQ multiplex PCR, while the TCRdb copy is restricted to in-frame clones and leaves out a portion. The sample yields about 210,000 clones, around 80% seen once. This specimen belongs to a study of blood T cell repertoires in COVID-19. Study-wide background: T cells, B-cell-depleted T cells, or PBMCs supplied cDNA or gDNA.

CDR1 and CDR2 (germline): SQVTM, ANQGSEA. The CDR3 consists of 15 residues. V dropped 7 bases and J dropped 2; count of bases not matched to a gene: 9. The rearrangement links TRBV29-1 to TRBJ1-4, with 8 bases matching TRBD1. This receptor was identified in a human donor in a cohort sampled during active COVID-19. Sequenced sample: peripheral blood. The CDR3: CSALRTGTTNEKLFF. The CDR3 DNA sequence: TGCAGCGCCCTTAGGACAGGGACCACTAATGAAAAACTGTTTTTT.